One and the same sample provided the 28 T cell receptor beta chains below, sequenced in a study of blood T cell repertoires in COVID-19 (TCRdb year 2020). Library preparation used the immunoSEQ multiplex PCR assay. The immuneACCESS repertoire file appears here via TCRdb, limited to in-frame rearrangements. These files lack a portion of the clones; in checked studies, under half of the deficit traces to unresolved V genes, and the cause of the others is not known. The sample table contains approximately 250,000 clones; only one count was recorded for 84% of them. The top ten clones comprise 1.5% to 1.7% of the sample. The sample taken for sequencing was peripheral blood. The source is a woman aged 40 to 50 who had recovered from COVID-19.

The J gene is TRBJ1-2, the V gene TRBV7-9; 9 bases agree with TRBD1. Germline trimming cut 5 bases from V and 6 bases from J; bases unmatched to any gene: 4. Germline loops: CDR1 SEHNR, CDR2 FQNEAQ (reference sequence). This CDR3 comprises 13 residues. CDR3 nucleotides: TGTGCCAGCAGCCAACAGGGGGCCCATGGCTACACCTTC. It yields the protein CASSQQGAHGYTF. The full variable domain, rest sourced from reference TRBV7-9 and TRBJ1-2, is DTGVSQNPRHKITKRGQNVTFRCDPISEHNRLYWYRQTLGQGPEFLTYFQNEAQLEKSRLLSDRFSAERPKGSFSTLEIQRTEQGDSAMYLCASSQQGAHGYTFGSGTRLTVV.

This clone appeared a single time. V and J are TRBV10-3 and TRBJ2-3, with TRBD1 matching 8 bases. The CDR3 extends over 16 amino acids. Germline loops: CDR1 ENHRY, CDR2 SYGVKD. Trimming took 6 bases from V and 6 from J; bases not matched to a gene: 14. The chain's CDR3 is CAISRQGPGSTDTQYF. CDR3 nucleotides: TGTGCCATCAGCAGACAGGGGCCAGGTTCGACGGATACGCAGTATTTT.

The V gene is TRBV12-3 or TRBV12-4, the J gene TRBJ1-2, with 9 bases matching TRBD1. CDR3 length: 13 residues. The junction had 4 bases not matched to a gene; V was cut back by 6 bases and J by 5 bases. CDR3 amino acids: CASSLQGAYGYTF. The CDR3 DNA reads TGTGCCAGCAGCCTACAGGGGGCATATGGCTACACCTTC.

The V gene is TRBV6-1, the J gene TRBJ2-5, with a tentative D call TRBD2 (5 bases). Trimming left V 2 bases short and J 4 bases short, with 11 bases between. This CDR3 is 14 amino acids long. Germline V gives CDR1 MNHNS, CDR2 SASEGT. The CDR3 sequence: CASSEWGARETQYF. The CDR3 DNA follows: TGTGCCAGCAGTGAATGGGGAGCCAGAGAGACCCAGTACTTC.

This chain links TRBV6-1 with TRBJ1-5; D is possibly TRBD1 (5 bases). Germline V lookup: CDR1 MNHNS, CDR2 SASEGT. Trimming removed 0 bases at V and 2 bases at J, with 8 bases between. This CDR3 region has 15 residues. The chain's CDR3 is CASSEAGVGNQPQHF. The CDR3 nucleotides are TGTGCCAGCAGTGAAGCAGGGGTTGGCAATCAGCCCCAGCATTTT.

The V and J genes are TRBV27 and TRBJ1-1; D not resolved. V was clipped by 6 bases and J by 5 bases, with 13 bases between them. This CDR3 contains 13 residues. CDR1 is MNHEY, CDR2 SMNVEV, per germline (reference sequence). The CDR3 region is CASRTQTRTEAFF. The CDR3 bases are TGTGCCAGCAGGACACAAACGAGAACTGAAGCTTTCTTT.

The J gene is TRBJ2-6, the V gene TRBV7-3, with a tentative D call TRBD1 (5 bases). The ends were cut back, 1 base at V and 4 bases at J, with 14 bases in the middle. Per germline, CDR1 SGHTA and CDR2 FQGTGA. This CDR3 comprises 17 residues. In DNA form, the CDR3 reads TGTGCCAGCAGCTTAAATATTGGGGCAGCCGGGGCCAACGTCCTGACTTTC. This gives the protein CASSLNIGAAGANVLTF.

The CDR3 DNA is TGCAGCGTTCCTCGACCAGGAACTAGCACAGATACGCAGTATTTT. This codes for CSVPRPGTSTDTQYF. The rearrangement links TRBV29-1 to TRBJ2-3; no clear D gene. Trimming left V 5 bases short and J 0 bases short, with 15 bases between. Germline V gives CDR1 SQVTM, CDR2 ANQGSEA. There are 15 residues in the CDR3.

The gene calls are TRBV24-1 and TRBJ2-5; TRBD1 matches at 7 bases. CDR3 length: 15 residues. The germline CDR1 and CDR2 sequences are KGHDR and SFDVKD. With 9 bases clipped from V and 2 bases from J, the junction kept 11 bases outside the gene matches. The CDR3: CATQSTTGPQETQYF. CDR3 in DNA: TGTGCCACCCAGTCAACGACAGGGCCTCAAGAGACCCAGTACTTC.

The rearrangement uses TRBV5-4 and TRBJ1-6, with 8 bases fitting TRBD1. In germline, CDR1 is SGHNT, CDR2 YYREEE (reference sequence). CDR3 length: 15 residues. V shed 4 bases, J shed 7 bases, and the junction held 7 bases outside the gene matches. Here the CDR3 DNA reads TGTGCCAGCAGCGCCCGGGACAGGCCGAATTCACCCCTCCACTTT. Translated: CASSARDRPNSPLHF.

The chain employs TRBV7-9 and TRBJ2-1, with 7 bases fitting TRBD1. CDR1 and CDR2 from the germline V gene are SEHNR and FQNEAQ (reference sequence). The CDR3 is 17 residues long. The V and J ends lost 5 bases and 7 bases, in that order; junction bases with no gene match: 17. The CDR3 loop is CASSNPTGPFFLNEQFF. The CDR3 nucleotides read TGTGCCAGCAGCAATCCGACAGGGCCTTTTTTTTTGAATGAGCAGTTCTTC. Complete variable domain (other parts from reference TRBV7-9 and TRBJ2-1): DTGVSQNPRHKITKRGQNVTFRCDPISEHNRLYWYRQTLGQGPEFLTYFQNEAQLEKSRLLSDRFSAERPKGSFSTLEIQRTEQGDSAMYLCASSNPTGPFFLNEQFFGPGTRLTVL.

This chain joins TRBV27 and TRBJ2-1; 13 bases agree with TRBD2. Looked up from germline, CDR1 is MNHEY and CDR2 is SMNVEV (reference sequence). The V and J ends lost 5 bases and 9 bases, in that order; junction bases with no gene match: 7. This CDR3 has 15 residues. CDR3 nucleotide sequence: TGTGCCAGCAGTACACGACTAGCGGGGGGACGTGAGCAGTTCTTC. Amino acids: CASSTRLAGGREQFF.

The V call is TRBV7-8, the J call TRBJ1-2, with D uncertain. Germline assignment: CDR1 SGHVS and CDR2 FQNEAQ. Trimming removed 1 base from V and 0 bases from J, with 6 bases in between. This CDR3 is built from 14 residues. CDR3 loop: CASSLDWPNYGYTF. CDR3 nucleotide sequence: TGTGCCAGCAGCTTAGATTGGCCTAACTATGGCTACACCTTC.

V usage is TRBV3-1 (or the pseudogene TRBV3-2) and J usage is TRBJ1-6, with D perhaps matching TRBD1 (5 bases). The CDR3 consists of 15 residues. Germline loops: CDR1 LGHDT, CDR2 YNNKEL (reference sequence). With 2 bases removed from V and 7 bases from J, the gap between germline ends came to 12 bases. Here the CDR3 reads CASSQSPGGNSPLHF. In DNA form, the CDR3 reads TGTGCCAGCAGCCAATCCCCCGGGGGAAATTCACCCCTCCACTTT.

The V call is TRBV7-9, the J call TRBJ2-3; 10 positions match TRBD2. The germline V gene has CDR1 SEHNR and CDR2 FQNEAQ (reference sequence). The J segment lost 6 bases and the V segment lost 3 bases, leaving 6 bases of the junction unmatched. This CDR3 region has 15 residues. In DNA form, the CDR3 reads TGTGCCAGCAGCTTGTATAGCGGGGGGCGTGATACGCAGTATTTT. It yields the protein CASSLYSGGRDTQYF.

This chain joins TRBV30 and TRBJ2-7; 7 positions match TRBD2. Germline lookup yields CDR1 GTSNPN and CDR2 SVGIG (reference sequence). Trimming removed 1 base from V and 1 base from J; junction bases left unmatched: 4. The CDR3 is made up of 14 amino acids. CDR3 amino acids: CAWSAAGVSYEQYF. In DNA form, the CDR3 reads TGTGCCTGGAGTGCGGCGGGGGTATCCTACGAGCAGTACTTC.

The chain employs TRBV27 and TRBJ2-1; 9 bases fit TRBD1. This CDR3 contains 15 residues. In germline, CDR1 is MNHEY, CDR2 SMNVEV (reference sequence). Trimming at V came to 5 bases and at J to 3 bases, leaving 5 bases not matched to a gene. The CDR3 loop is CASSRQGGFYNEQFF. Here the CDR3 DNA reads TGTGCCAGCAGTAGACAGGGGGGATTCTACAATGAGCAGTTCTTC.

The chain couples TRBV6-1 to TRBJ2-5, with TRBD1 matching over 11 bases. V trimming: 1 base; J trimming: 9 bases; junction bases outside the gene matches: 7. The germline gives CDR1 MNHNS, CDR2 SASEGT. The CDR3 extends over 15 amino acids. CDR3: CASSEEGTGGLPQYF. CDR3 nucleotide sequence: TGTGCCAGCAGTGAAGAGGGGACAGGGGGACTTCCCCAGTACTTC.

As concerns this clone: The junction shows a germline mismatch at one end, possibly a read error. This chain links TRBV27 with TRBJ2-2; perhaps TRBD2 as D (6 bases). The germline V gene has CDR1 MNHEY and CDR2 SMNVEV (reference sequence). The CDR3 covers 18 residues. The CDR3 bases are TGTGCCAGCGGTTTTGTTTCTTGGGGGGTCGACGGCACCGGGGAGCTGTTTTTT. Residues: CASGFVSWGVDGTGELFF.

The J gene is TRBJ1-1, the V gene TRBV6-4; D unresolved. This CDR3 comprises 13 residues. From germline, CDR1 is MRHNA and CDR2 SNTAGT. V dropped 4 bases and J dropped 0 bases, with 6 bases sitting between them. In DNA, the CDR3 is TGTGCCAGCAGTGCCGACATGAACACTGAAGCTTTCTTT. Amino acid sequence: CASSADMNTEAFF.

In its sample, this clone was seen once. The CDR3 region has the DNA TGTGCCAGTAGTTCTACAGACAGGGGGCTTAATCAGCCCCAGCATTTT. Protein product: CASSSTDRGLNQPQHF. The genes are TRBV19 and TRBJ1-5; 10 bases are a match to TRBD1. This CDR3 region has 16 residues. V trimming: 5 bases; J trimming: 4 bases; junction bases outside the gene matches: 8. Germline values: CDR1 LNHDA, CDR2 SQIVND (reference sequence).

The V call is TRBV2, the J call TRBJ1-2, with 8 bases aligning to TRBD1. The CDR3 contains 15 residues. Trimming removed 2 bases from V and 4 bases from J; junction bases left unmatched: 6. Germline CDR1 SNHLY, CDR2 FYNNEI. CDR3 sequence reads: CASSETPTGVYGYTF. The DNA of the CDR3 is TGTGCCAGCAGTGAAACCCCGACAGGGGTCTATGGCTACACCTTC.

This clone was detected once. This chain joins TRBV28 and TRBJ2-4; TRBD2 agrees at 12 bases. The CDR3 totals 17 residues. Trimming cost V 5 bases and J 4 bases; bases outside gene matches: 9. Germline V gene sequence: CDR1 MDHEN, CDR2 SYDVKM. In DNA, the CDR3 is TGTGCCAGCAGTCCCCGACTAGCGGGGGTGGGGAAAAACATTCAGTACTTC. Protein sequence: CASSPRLAGVGKNIQYF.

This clone was recorded a few times. V gene TRBV7-3 combines with J gene TRBJ2-2, with D maybe TRBD2 (5 bases). Deletions cut 7 bases from V and 1 base from J, with 13 bases between. The germline gives CDR1 SGHTA, CDR2 FQGTGA. This CDR3 comprises 15 residues. The CDR3 is CASTPGGQNTGELFF. CDR3 DNA sequence: TGTGCCAGCACCCCCGGCGGGCAGAACACCGGGGAGCTGTTTTTT.

The V gene is TRBV5-1, the J gene TRBJ1-1; D is unresolved. The CDR3 has 14 residues. V lost 2 bases and J 3 bases, leaving 11 bases between the germline ends. From germline, CDR1 is SGHRS and CDR2 YFSETQ. CDR3: CASSFSTGDTEAFF. CDR3 in DNA: TGCGCCAGCAGCTTCTCAACCGGGGACACTGAAGCTTTCTTT. Full variable domain (remainder filled in from reference TRBV5-1 and TRBJ1-1): KAGVTQTPRYLIKTRGQQVTLSCSPISGHRSVSWYQQTPGQGLQFLFEYFSETQRNKGNFPGRFSGRQFSNSRSEMNVSTLELGDSALYLCASSFSTGDTEAFFGQGTRLTVV.

This clone was recorded a few times. The genes are TRBV3-1 (or the pseudogene TRBV3-2) and TRBJ1-1, with D possibly being TRBD1 (5 bases). CDR1 is LGHDT, CDR2 YNNKEL, per germline (reference sequence). This CDR3 is 12 amino acids long. Trimming shortened V by 0 bases and J by 12 bases, and 11 bases separated the two germline ends. CDR3 protein: CASSQEGRVTFF. The CDR3 DNA reads as TGTGCCAGCAGCCAAGAAGGCAGGGTTACTTTCTTT.

CDR3 nucleotides: TGTGCCAGCAGCCGATCCTGGGGGGGTTCACAGCCCCAGCATTTT. Residues: CASSRSWGGSQPQHF. The rearrangement uses TRBV6-5 and TRBJ1-5; D is perhaps TRBD1 (5 bases). This CDR3 has 15 amino acids. With 6 bases removed from V and 7 bases from J, the gap between germline ends came to 19 bases. The germline gives CDR1 MNHEY, CDR2 SVGAGI.

The rearrangement links TRBV18 to TRBJ2-3; TRBD2 is a possible D gene (5 bases). CDR3 size: 15 residues. Trimming removed 2 bases at V and 2 bases at J, with 11 bases between. Germline CDR1 is KGHSH and CDR2 is LQKENI. The CDR3 nucleotides read TGTGCCAGCTCACCAGCTTTGGAGGCCACAGATACGCAGTATTTT. This sequence encodes CASSPALEATDTQYF.